This T cell receptor beta chain was recovered during a study of shared clonotypes between healthy human individuals (dated by TCRdb to 2019 to 2021). Study-wide context: Two women and a few men aged 18 to 49 years were included in the cohort. Each donor's leukapheresis produced roughly between roughly 0.85 and 10 billion PBMCs. To estimate repertoire size and how much clonotypes are shared between individuals, the study performed deep sequencing of blood TCR repertoires from five healthy adults. For each donor, CD4 naive and CD4 memory were each run on three plates, CD8 naive on two plates, and CD8 memory on one plate. To increase sequencing depth and limit assay-specific biases, TCR repertoire library preparation and sequencing were carried out by different laboratories using diverse techniques.

The donors were healthy, HIV-negative adults with no recently reported acute infections or vaccinations. Only Caucasian adults living in Nashville, Tennessee, USA were represented among the donors. CD4+ T cells were enriched by magnetic negative selection; naive cells were then positively selected on CD45RA, and the negative fraction formed the memory subset. After blood collection by leukapheresis, PBMCs were isolated using Ficoll-Histopaque density gradient centrifugation and then cryopreserved in the vapor phase of liquid nitrogen. Purity and quantity of every magnetically sorted T cell population were checked by analytical flow cytometry. From each sorted fraction, genomic DNA was isolated and quantified by UV absorbance on a Nanodrop 2000c. Worth noting for this clone: This clone's antigen is unknown. No clone much larger than this one lies a single base away; base qualities are absent.

The research as a whole found: Compared with non-shared clonotypes, clonotypes shared by all four sorted-subset donors had higher generation probabilities. Sampling was limited to blood, and TCR repertoires in tissue likely differ from TCR repertoires in blood. Incomplete sequencing was indicated by rarefaction of sorted-subset datasets, despite the large sequencing depth. Pairwise subsampling led to the expectation that sequencing depth would affect the degree of clonotype sharing among donors. When several donors were compared, the shared fraction of clonotypes was about 5% for naive CD4, more than 3% for naive CD8, about 2.4% for memory CD4, and 0.35% to 0.4% for memory CD8. Naive subsets generally had larger estimated clonotype richness than memory subsets did. Because the study included a small number of donors, the genetic and exposure-history diversity represented was limited.

TCR CDR3 regions were amplified from genomic DNA by multiplex PCR using the deep immunoSEQ assay. Genomic DNA extracted from each cell subset was distributed evenly over all wells of several immunoSEQ 96-well plates, and each plate served as one replicate. Each replicate PCR for sorted subsets received approximately 200 ng genomic DNA, equal to roughly 29,000 T cell genomes. Purified libraries were measured with a Qubit 3.0 fluorometer, size-checked on a Bioanalyzer 2100, and measured again with the KAPA Library Quantification kit. Every immunoSEQ 96-well plate was sequenced on a dedicated single-read 150-cycle Illumina NextSeq 550 flow cell. For the original study's pipeline: Because the immunoSEQ output included only junctional sequences and no quality scores, the filtering could not be the same as the filtering used for full-length reads. Sequences were annotated with PyIR, a Python wrapper for IgBLAST v1.9, and V/J genes and CDR3 were assigned using IMGT germline references. Any read was removed if the V/J assignment was weak (E-value above 1e-6), the CDR3 was missing, or the read contained stop codons, out-of-frame junctions, or ambiguous translated residues. A V3J clonotype was defined by an identical inferred V gene, J gene, and CDR3 amino acid sequence. The percentage overlap between two repertoires was calculated by dividing the number of shared unique clonotypes by the size of the smaller repertoire. Three approaches were used to assess repertoire richness: RTK rarefaction, the Chao1 estimator, and Recon v2.1 estimates of unobserved clonotypes. OLGA was used to compute generation probabilities for all TCRbeta clonotypes that the gDNA method yielded from a few donors. This immuneACCESS table, as held by TCRdb, lists in-frame sequences with V and J called but not all clones. Of the missing ones, under half trace to an unresolved V gene in checked studies; the others have no known cause. Clonal size and the V and J genes are those of that table, whereas D and trimming came from the DNA. The sample table holds over 2 million clones, of which about 95% were seen once. The top ten clones comprise 0.1% to 0.15% of the sample.

Sequenced material: naive CD4+ T cells sorted from blood. Explained via the paper, the cell subset or site label denotes: CD45RA+ positively selected. The sequence derives from a man aged 18 to 30 in good health.

Read as DNA, the sequence is TGTGCCAGCAGTCCCGCGTGGGACAGGGGAAGCGAGCAGTACTTC. Translated, it reads CASSPAWDRGSEQYF. The sequence is built from TRBV6-5 and TRBJ2-7, with 10 bases in between that match TRBD1. From the germline V gene, CDR1 is MNHEY and CDR2 is SVGAGI. Including the terminal cysteine and phenylalanine, the CDR3 comprises 15 residues. This entry keeps only the CDR3 DNA: 45 bases, framed from base 1. For this chain, trimming is 5 bases at the V end and 6 bases at the J end, and the number of junction bases without a gene match is 10.